Sequencing of this T cell receptor beta chain was carried out in a study of response to subunit inactivated influenza vaccine. In the case of this clonotype: Its antigen is unknown.

Study-wide findings and caveats: Authors suggested each seasonal flu vaccination may recruit only limited numbers of new T cells.

Germline lookup yields CDR1 KGHSH and CDR2 LQKENI. The CDR3 length is 15 residues. V gave up 3 bases and J gave up 5 bases, with 16 bases separating them. One entry per CDR3 protein, called by TCRdb with MiXCR from the RT-PCR reads. The sample carries 300,000 to 350,000 distinct CDR3 sequences, roughly 22% recorded once. The chain links TRBV18 to TRBJ2-5, with D possibly called TRBD1 or TRBD2 (5 bases each). The TCR sequence derives from a man in his fifties or sixties who received an inactivated influenza vaccine. Sequencing was performed on PBMCs from blood, taken about 19 months after vaccination. CDR3 region: CASSPGLWGSETQYF. In DNA form, the CDR3 reads TGTGCCAGCTCACCGGGTTTGTGGGGGAGCGAGACCCAGTACTTC.